The sequence of this TCR beta chain was determined in a study of identical twins. This clonotype occurred a few times. The antigen remains unidentified. There are 13 residues in the CDR3. Germline-derived CDR1 and CDR2 are DFQATT and SNEGSKA (reference sequence). V dropped 5 bases and J dropped 9; count of bases not matched to a gene: 6. Healthy Caucasian donors formed the entire cohort. Findings of the study overall: Out-of-frame TCR alpha sharing in monozygotic twins exceeded recombination model predictions. Shared out-of-frame alpha sequences (those common to twins) showed excess low generation probability.

TCRdb itself ran the 5' RACE reads through MiXCR, one entry per CDR3 protein. The top ten clones hold 8% to 10% of a sample with 240,000 or so distinct CDR3 sequences, more than 9% of them seen once. The chain carries TRBV20-1 and TRBJ2-1; TRBD2 matches 11 bases. Sequencing input: memory T cells sorted from blood. This sequence was found in a man aged 50 or older in good health. CDR3 sequence: CSAFSGGAGEQFF. CDR3 nucleotide sequence: TGCAGTGCTTTTAGCGGGGGGGCGGGTGAGCAGTTCTTC.